The rows below give T cell receptor beta chains drawn from one sample of a study of T-cell memory formation after mild COVID-19. MiXCR was run by TCRdb on the 5' RACE reads, yielding one entry per CDR3 protein. The sample has roughly 450,000 distinct CDR3 sequences, 15% to 20% seen once. Material: PBMCs or a T cell subset sorted from them (not recorded which). Receptor source: an adult woman who had mild COVID-19 (a few samples of this study predate the infection). Cell type and time point are not known. Each CDR3 is given with its conserved first and last residue. A D gene is named only where the DNA matches it firmly. Part of the rows lack a size; the others show once, few, many or a class for expanded clones.

cdr3_nt,cdr3_aa,d_call,clone_size,j_call,v_call
TGTGCCAGCAGTTTCCCTAGCGGGGGCACAGATACGCAGTATTTT,CASSFPSGGTDTQYF,TRBD2,few,TRBJ2-3,TRBV12-3/TRBV12-4
TGCAGCGTCCCAGCGGGACTAGCGGGAGGGCAGCGGAAGACCCAGTACTTC,CSVPAGLAGGQRKTQYF,TRBD2,NA,TRBJ2-5,TRBV29-1
TGTGCCAGCAGCTTAGGTCCGGGTAACTATGGCTACACCTTC,CASSLGPGNYGYTF,NA,many,TRBJ1-2,TRBV12-3/TRBV12-4
TGTGCCAGCAGCGTAGGGGTCAGGGAAAGCACTGAAGCTTTCTTT,CASSVGVRESTEAFF,NA,once,TRBJ1-1,TRBV9
TGTGCCAGCAGCGTAGACGGCTCCGTCGCAAATTCACCCCTCCACTTT,CASSVDGSVANSPLHF,NA,NA,TRBJ1-6,TRBV7-6
TGTGCCAGCAGACAGGGTGGGGAAAAACTGTTTTTT,CASRQGGEKLFF,NA,NA,TRBJ1-4,TRBV2
TGTGCCACCAGCAGAGATAGGGGTCTTTTGAATGAGCAGTTCTTC,CATSRDRGLLNEQFF,NA,few,TRBJ2-1,TRBV15
TGTGCCAGCAGTCCCCCCGGGGCCGGGGATGAGCAGTTCTTC,CASSPPGAGDEQFF,NA,NA,TRBJ2-1,TRBV27
TGCGCCAGCAGCTTGGAGGAGGGTACGGTTTGGAGCTACACCTTC,CASSLEEGTVWSYTF,NA,few,TRBJ1-2,TRBV5-1
TGTGCCAGTAGTATAGGTCCAGGTGGGAACACTGAAGCTTTCTTT,CASSIGPGGNTEAFF,NA,few,TRBJ1-1,TRBV19
TGTGCCAGCAGCCAGACTAGCGGGGGCCAATACAATGAGCAGTTCTTC,CASSQTSGGQYNEQFF,TRBD2,NA,TRBJ2-1,TRBV3-1
TGCGCCAGCAGCCCAACTAGCGGGATGGGTCAAGAGACCCAGTACTTC,CASSPTSGMGQETQYF,TRBD2,NA,TRBJ2-5,TRBV5-1
TGTGCCAGCAGTTCCGCGACGGTGGGCCAGTACTTC,CASSSATVGQYF,NA,NA,TRBJ2-4,TRBV12-3/TRBV12-4
TGTGCCAGCAGCGCTCGACTAGCGCCCAACAATGAGCAGTTCTTC,CASSARLAPNNEQFF,TRBD2,few,TRBJ2-1,TRBV7-2
TGTGCCAGCAGCTTTAGCGGGAGGGCCTACAATGAGCAGTTCTTC,CASSFSGRAYNEQFF,TRBD2,once,TRBJ2-1,TRBV6-6
TGTGCCAGCAGCGGGACAGGGCACAATGAGCAGTTCTTC,CASSGTGHNEQFF,TRBD1,many,TRBJ2-1,TRBV3-1
TGTGCCAGCAGCCAACCTATTGGGACTAGCGGGAGGGGACTACAGTTCTTC,CASSQPIGTSGRGLQFF,TRBD2,NA,TRBJ2-1,TRBV3-1
TGTGCCAGCAGCCAAGAGGACTGGACAGGGCACTATGGCTACACCTTC,CASSQEDWTGHYGYTF,TRBD1,NA,TRBJ1-2,TRBV14
TGTGCCAGCAGCCAAGATCGGACAGCTCAAGAGACCCAGTACTTC,CASSQDRTAQETQYF,NA,NA,TRBJ2-5,TRBV4-2
TGTGCCAGCAGATCCCGAGGCATGAACACTGAAGCTTTCTTT,CASRSRGMNTEAFF,NA,few,TRBJ1-1,TRBV12-3/TRBV12-4
TGTGCCAGCGGAATAGCGCGTAGATACACCGGGGAGCTGTTTTTT,CASGIARRYTGELFF,NA,few,TRBJ2-2,TRBV12-3/TRBV12-4
TGTGCCAGCAGCTTACGCACTAGCGGGAGGAGGAGGGAGCAGTTCTTC,CASSLRTSGRRREQFF,TRBD2,few,TRBJ2-1,TRBV7-2
TGTGCCAGCAGTTTCCGGACAGCGAACACTGAAGCTTTCTTT,CASSFRTANTEAFF,NA,few,TRBJ1-1,TRBV12-3/TRBV12-4
TGCAGCGTAGCAGGGTTGGCCAAAAACATTCAGTACTTC,CSVAGLAKNIQYF,NA,NA,TRBJ2-4,TRBV29-1
TGTGCCAGCTCCCCCTCGCTCATGGGGCCGGGATATGGCTACACCTTC,CASSPSLMGPGYGYTF,NA,few,TRBJ1-2,TRBV9
TGTGCCACCAGTGAAGAAGGACAGAATCAGCCCCAGCATTTT,CATSEEGQNQPQHF,NA,few,TRBJ1-5,TRBV24-1
TGCGCCAGCAGCCCGGACCCCCAGGGTTTTAGTGGAGATACGCAGTATTTT,CASSPDPQGFSGDTQYF,NA,NA,TRBJ2-3,TRBV5-1
TGTGCCAGCAGTAGCCTTGTGGGGTCGAATAGCAATCAGCCCCAGCATTTT,CASSSLVGSNSNQPQHF,NA,few,TRBJ1-5,TRBV6-6
TGTGCCAGCAGCCAAGATAGCGGTTCCCAGGGAGGTGGCTACACCTTC,CASSQDSGSQGGGYTF,NA,NA,TRBJ1-2,TRBV3-1
TGCAGTGCTAGACGGAGAGAGCTCTACGAGCAGTACTTC,CSARRRELYEQYF,NA,few,TRBJ2-7,TRBV20-1
TGTGCCAGCAGCCAAGGATTGAGTACTGGCTACTCTGGAAACACCATATATTTT,CASSQGLSTGYSGNTIYF,NA,NA,TRBJ1-3,TRBV4-2
TGTGCCAGCAGGGAACAGGGAAGTCGGCAGTTCTTC,CASREQGSRQFF,NA,few,TRBJ2-1,TRBV7-3
TGTGCCAGCTCACCAGGCTACCGTGGAAACGAGCAGTACTTC,CASSPGYRGNEQYF,NA,NA,TRBJ2-7,TRBV18
TGCGCCAGCAGCCCGGGACGGACTATGGATGAGCAGTTCTTC,CASSPGRTMDEQFF,NA,few,TRBJ2-1,TRBV5-1
TGTGCCAGCAGCAAAGGGACAGGGTGGACAGATACGCAGTATTTT,CASSKGTGWTDTQYF,TRBD1,few,TRBJ2-3,TRBV12-3/TRBV12-4
TGCAGCGCTATGACAGGGGACAAAAACATTCAGTACTTC,CSAMTGDKNIQYF,TRBD1,NA,TRBJ2-4,TRBV29-1
TGTGCCAGCAGGACCCCTTTGGGGACAGATTATGGCTACACCTTC,CASRTPLGTDYGYTF,TRBD1,NA,TRBJ1-2,TRBV6-5
TGCGCCAGCAGCCAAGAGCCGGTCCACTCTGGAAACACCATATATTTT,CASSQEPVHSGNTIYF,NA,few,TRBJ1-3,TRBV4-1
TGCAGCGTTGTGTTCCATGAGCAGTTCTTC,CSVVFHEQFF,NA,many,TRBJ2-1,TRBV29-1
TGCGCCAGCAGCTTGTATCCAGTCCAAGAGACCCAGTACTTC,CASSLYPVQETQYF,NA,NA,TRBJ2-5,TRBV5-1
TGTGCCAGCAGCTTGACATCGGTGCCCACAGATACGCAGTATTTT,CASSLTSVPTDTQYF,NA,few,TRBJ2-3,TRBV7-2
TGTGCCAGCGGCCTCCCGTGGGTCTTC,CASGLPWVF,NA,few,TRBJ2-1,TRBV12-3/TRBV12-4
TGTGCCAGCAGCCCACAGGCGAACACTGAAGCTTTCTTT,CASSPQANTEAFF,NA,NA,TRBJ1-1,TRBV7-3
TGTGCCAGCAGCTTGATGGGAGCCACGTCCTACGAGCAGTACTTC,CASSLMGATSYEQYF,NA,NA,TRBJ2-7,TRBV7-6
TGCAGTGCTAGAGGGGATATACAGGATCTCGACGAGCAGTACTTC,CSARGDIQDLDEQYF,NA,NA,TRBJ2-7,TRBV20-1
TGCAGTGCTAGAGATTGGGCCAGAAGCTCCTACGAGCAGTACTTC,CSARDWARSSYEQYF,NA,NA,TRBJ2-7,TRBV20-1
TGTGCCAGCGCCCGGAATAACTCACCCCTCCACTTT,CASARNNSPLHF,NA,few,TRBJ1-6,TRBV27